The T cell receptor (beta chain) under discussion was sequenced for a study of blood T cells in healthy people across ages. A second about 7 to 11 cycle PCR used barcoded and J-beta primers. TCRdb redid the calling of the 5' RACE reads with MiXCR, one entry per CDR3 protein. The data contain about 840,000 distinct CDR3 sequences, approximately 32% of them singletons. This clonotype has a handful of counts. There are 16 residues in the CDR3. Germline V gene lookup returns CDR1 MDHEN and CDR2 SYDVKM. V trimming: 5 bases; J trimming: 1 base; junction bases outside the gene matches: 8. This same sample was also part of a study on T cells of mothers and their children.

The clonotype originates from a woman in her thirties or forties in good health. Sequencing used blood. The chain recombines TRBV28 with TRBJ2-7; 10 positions match TRBD2. The CDR3 protein is CASSPPTSGASYEQYF. DNA for the CDR3: TGTGCCAGCAGTCCACCTACTAGCGGGGCTTCCTACGAGCAGTACTTC.